Following are 19 T cell receptor beta chains from one sample sequenced in a study of PD-L1 blockade in urothelial cancer. Here immunoSEQ multiplex PCR was the method, and the copy in TCRdb shows in-frame clones only, minus some. The sample lists approximately 46,000 clones; roughly 77% were seen once. The specimen comprised PBMCs, sampled around atezolizumab (anti-PD-L1) treatment. The receptors come from an older man with urothelial cancer.

This clone occurred a few times. V is TRBV21-1 and J is TRBJ1-5; TRBD1 reflects the table's D call only, with no check against the DNA. TRBV21-1 is deemed a pseudogene. This CDR3 has 18 amino acids. CDR3 protein: CASSKCGTGGGRYQPQHF. The CDR3 bases are TGTGCCAGCAGCAAATGCGGGACAGGGGGCGGAAGATACCAGCCCCAGCATTTT.

CDR3 protein: CAGGTGLAGELFF. The DNA for the CDR3 is TGTGCCGGCGGTACAGGGTTGGCCGGGGAGCTGTTTTTT. The rearrangement links TRBV6-6 to TRBJ2-2, with a weak D call TRBD1 (6 bases). CDR3 length equals 13 residues. CDR1 MNHNY and CDR2 SVGAGI come from the germline V gene (reference sequence). V was cut by 11 bases and J by 6 bases, with 16 bases left in between.

The chain combines TRBV4-1 with TRBJ1-5, with TRBD1 as a possible D gene (5 bases). This CDR3 has 15 residues. Germline V gene sequence: CDR1 MGHRA, CDR2 YSYEKL. Trimming removed 0 bases from V and 3 bases from J, with 9 bases in between. The CDR3 is CASSQDWGDNQPQHF. The CDR3 DNA follows: TGCGCCAGCAGCCAAGATTGGGGGGACAATCAGCCCCAGCATTTT.

The rearrangement links TRBV29-1 to TRBJ2-5, with D perhaps TRBD2 (5 bases). CDR1 is SQVTM and CDR2 is ANQGSEA in the germline V gene. V gave up 4 bases and J gave up 7 bases, with 13 bases separating them. The CDR3 runs to 12 residues. Written as DNA, the CDR3 is TGCAGCGTTGTGACGGCGGGCGTGACCCAGTACTTC. Translated, it gives CSVVTAGVTQYF.

The chain uses TRBV5-1 and TRBJ2-7, with D possibly being TRBD1 (6 bases). This CDR3 region has 16 residues. Between the trimmed V and J ends, which lost 2 bases and 0 bases, there was a span of 15 bases. CDR1 SGHRS and CDR2 YFSETQ come from the germline V gene. CDR3 DNA sequence: TGCGCCAGCAGCTTCGACTACCGGGACACCTCCTACGAGCAGTACTTC. Its protein is CASSFDYRDTSYEQYF. The entire variable domain, with the rest obtained from reference TRBV5-1 and TRBJ2-7, is as follows: KAGVTQTPRYLIKTRGQQVTLSCSPISGHRSVSWYQQTPGQGLQFLFEYFSETQRNKGNFPGRFSGRQFSNSRSEMNVSTLELGDSALYLCASSFDYRDTSYEQYFGPGTRLTVT.

The rearrangement uses TRBV30 and TRBJ2-1, with 8 bases aligning to TRBD1. Per the germline V gene, CDR1 is GTSNPN and CDR2 is SVGIG (reference sequence). V trimming: 0 bases; J trimming: 15 bases; junction bases outside the gene matches: 13. This CDR3 region has 14 residues. The CDR3 protein is CAWSVSPGQGYAFF. CDR3 nucleotide sequence: TGTGCCTGGAGTGTATCTCCCGGACAGGGTTACGCGTTCTTC.

V is TRBV27 and J is TRBJ1-2; the match to TRBD1 covers 7 bases. Germline values: CDR1 MNHEY, CDR2 SMNVEV (reference sequence). Unmatched junction bases numbered 18, after V lost 7 bases and J lost 4 bases. There are 17 residues in the CDR3. This chain's CDR3 is CASNPLGKDRAPYGYTF. DNA of the CDR3: TGTGCCAGCAACCCCCTGGGAAAAGACAGGGCTCCCTATGGCTACACCTTC.

This chain joins TRBV7-8 and TRBJ1-2, with TRBD1 matching 8 bases. The germline V gene has CDR1 SGHVS and CDR2 FQNEAQ. The CDR3 contains 14 residues. V trimming: 5 bases; J trimming: 3 bases; junction bases outside the gene matches: 5. The CDR3 sequence: CASSTDRADYGYTF. In DNA, the CDR3 is TGTGCCAGCAGCACGGACAGGGCGGACTATGGCTACACCTTC. The whole variable domain, filled in from reference TRBV7-8 and TRBJ1-2, reads GAGVSQSPRYKVAKRGQDVALRCDPISGHVSLFWYQQALGQGPEFLTYFQNEAQLDKSGLPSDRFFAERPEGSVSTLKIQRTQQEDSAVYLCASSTDRADYGYTFGSGTRLTVV.

This sequence joins TRBV7-3 and TRBJ1-1, with D possibly being TRBD1 (5 bases). Trimming removed 5 bases from V and 1 base from J, with 11 bases in between. The CDR3 totals 14 residues. Germline V gene sequence: CDR1 SGHTA, CDR2 FQGTGA. The CDR3 region is CASSQDRQNTEAFF. The DNA for the CDR3 is TGTGCCAGCAGCCAAGACAGACAGAACACTGAAGCTTTCTTT.

The chain joins TRBV18 to TRBJ2-2; a possible D gene is TRBD2 (6 bases). The germline gives CDR1 KGHSH, CDR2 LQKENI. This CDR3 has 17 amino acids. V lost 3 bases and J 5 bases, leaving 19 bases between the germline ends. CDR3 sequence reads: CASSPVTSAAGTGELFF. The DNA for the CDR3 is TGTGCCAGCTCACCTGTCACGTCCGCGGCGGGGACCGGGGAGCTGTTTTTT.

The V and J genes are TRBV19 and TRBJ2-5; D remains ambiguous. Germline V gives CDR1 LNHDA, CDR2 SQIVND (reference sequence). Deletions cut 4 bases from V and 1 base from J, with 10 bases between. CDR3 length: 14 amino acids. CDR3 sequence (DNA): TGTGCCAGTAGTAGCGTCGTATTCCAAGAGACCCAGTACTTC. This translates into CASSSVVFQETQYF.

The J gene is TRBJ2-1, the V gene TRBV5-6, with D possibly being TRBD2 (5 bases). Germline V lookup: CDR1 SGHDT, CDR2 YYEEEE. Trimming pared 4 bases from V and 4 bases from J, leaving 18 bases between. CDR3 length: 16 residues. CDR3 nucleotide sequence: TGTGCCAGCAGCCCCCCGGCGACTACAACATACAATGAGCAGTTCTTC. It yields the protein CASSPPATTTYNEQFF. Drawing the rest from reference TRBV5-6 and TRBJ2-1, the complete variable domain is DAGVTQSPTHLIKTRGQQVTLRCSPKSGHDTVSWYQQALGQGPQFIFQYYEEEERQRGNFPDRFSGHQFPNYSSELNVNALLLGDSALYLCASSPPATTTYNEQFFGPGTRLTVL.

The V gene is TRBV27, the J gene TRBJ2-2, with TRBD2 as a possible D gene (5 bases). Trimming shortened V by 2 bases and J by 0 bases, and 7 bases separated the two germline ends. The CDR3 totals 15 residues. CDR1 is MNHEY and CDR2 is SMNVEV in the germline V gene (reference sequence). In DNA form, the CDR3 reads TGTGCCAGCAGTTTAAACGGGGCGAACACCGGGGAGCTGTTTTTT. Its protein is CASSLNGANTGELFF.

Judged by abundance, this clone is medium-sized (0.01 to 0.1%). The chain joins TRBV5-4 to TRBJ2-7; 9 bases line up with TRBD1. V shed 3 bases and J 6 bases; nucleotides not matched to a gene: 7. Germline V gene data show CDR1 as SGHNT and CDR2 as YYREEE (reference sequence). The CDR3 contains 14 residues. The CDR3 DNA sequence: TGTGCCAGCAGCTCCGGACAGGGGAGGGGCGAGCAGTACTTC. Translation gives CASSSGQGRGEQYF.

The chain has TRBV7-2 and TRBJ1-5, with TRBD1 as a possible D gene (6 bases). Germline CDR1 reads SGHTA; CDR2 reads FQGNSA. The CDR3 contains 15 residues. Trimming removed 2 bases from V and 2 bases from J, with 10 bases in between. CDR3: CASSLYKGGNQPQHF. CDR3 DNA: TGTGCCAGCAGCTTATACAAGGGGGGCAATCAGCCCCAGCATTTT.

This sequence joins TRBV7-8 and TRBJ2-3; TRBD2 matches at 7 bases. There are 16 residues in the CDR3. The germline V gene encodes CDR1 SGHVS and CDR2 FQNEAQ. The trim removed 0 bases at V and 6 bases at J, leaving 9 bases unmatched. The CDR3 nucleotides are TGTGCCAGCAGCTTAGCTGGTACGGGAGGTCCTGATACGCAGTATTTT. It is translated as CASSLAGTGGPDTQYF.

The rearrangement joins TRBV6-5 to TRBJ2-1; 8 bases match TRBD2. V lost 4 bases, J lost 4 bases, and 3 bases stayed unmatched. Germline CDR1 is MNHEY and CDR2 is SVGAGI. The CDR3 is made up of 14 amino acids. CDR3 in DNA: TGTGCCAGCAGTTTCAGCGGGGGTTACAATGAGCAGTTCTTC. Its protein is CASSFSGGYNEQFF.

This chain uses TRBV19 with TRBJ2-7, with 9 nucleotides matching TRBD1. CDR3 length: 15 amino acids. Germline assignment: CDR1 LNHDA and CDR2 SQIVND (reference sequence). V trimming: 1 base; J trimming: 1 base; junction bases outside the gene matches: 2. The CDR3 protein is CASSIATGGSYEQYF. The CDR3 nucleotides read TGTGCCAGTAGTATAGCGACAGGGGGGTCCTACGAGCAGTACTTC.

The V gene is TRBV27, the J gene TRBJ1-5; 10 bases are a match to TRBD1. From germline, CDR1 is MNHEY and CDR2 SMNVEV (reference sequence). Trimming took 4 bases from V and 4 from J; bases not matched to a gene: 1. CDR3 length: 14 residues. CDR3 coding DNA: TGTGCCAGCAGTTCGGACAGGGGGAATCAGCCCCAGCATTTT. Amino acids: CASSSDRGNQPQHF.